This TCR beta chain was sequenced in a study of CD8+ T cells in alopecia areata. Study as a whole: Each day, treated patients took oral tofacitinib twice, at 5 to 10 mg per dose. Whole-study results and caveats: Mice showed TCR sharing more clearly than patients did, possibly owing to HLA.

The V gene lost 3 bases and the J gene lost 6 bases, with 8 bases spanning the gap. From germline, CDR1 is GTSNPN and CDR2 SVGIG (reference sequence). The CDR3 length is 11 residues. Indicated treatment: oral pan-JAK inhibitor, 5-10 mg twice daily. As to this clone: Its specificity is unknown.

The sequencing template was cDNA reverse transcribed from extracted RNA. Assay: immunoSEQ multiplex PCR; the TCRdb copy retains only in-frame clones and omits some. The profile shows about 210,000 clones, 64% of them singletons. Sequences were derived from CD4+ T cells sorted from blood, sampled at week 4, from a patient treated with tofacitinib. This sequence originates from a human donor with alopecia areata. This chain connects TRBV30 to TRBJ1-1; unclear D gene. The CDR3 reads CAWRSEAEAFF. CDR3 in DNA: TGTGCCTGGAGGTCTGAGGCTGAAGCTTTCTTT. The whole variable domain, filled in from reference TRBV30 and TRBJ1-1, reads SQTIHQWPATLVQPVGSPLSLECTVEGTSNPNLYWYRQAAGRGLQLLFYSVGIGQISSEVPQNLSASRPQDRQFILSSKKLLLSDSGFYLCAWRSEAEAFFGQGTRLTVV.